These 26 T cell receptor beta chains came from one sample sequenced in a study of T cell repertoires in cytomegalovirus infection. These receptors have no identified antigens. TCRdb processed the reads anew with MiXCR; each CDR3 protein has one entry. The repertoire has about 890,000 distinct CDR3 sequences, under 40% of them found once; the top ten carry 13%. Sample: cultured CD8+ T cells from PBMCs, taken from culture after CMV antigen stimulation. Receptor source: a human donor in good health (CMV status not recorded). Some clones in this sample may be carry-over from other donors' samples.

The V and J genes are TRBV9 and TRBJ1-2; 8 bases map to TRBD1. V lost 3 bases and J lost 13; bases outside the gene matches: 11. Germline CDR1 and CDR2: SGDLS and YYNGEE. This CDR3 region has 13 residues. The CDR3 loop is CASSGQGASLGTF. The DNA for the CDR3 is TGTGCCAGCAGCGGCCAGGGGGCATCTTTGGGCACCTTC. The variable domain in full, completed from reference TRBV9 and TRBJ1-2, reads DSGVTQTPKHLITATGQRVTLRCSPRSGDLSVYWYQQSLDQGLQFLIQYYNGEERAKGNILERFSAQQFPDLHSELNLSSLELGDSALYFCASSGQGASLGTFGSGTRLTVV.

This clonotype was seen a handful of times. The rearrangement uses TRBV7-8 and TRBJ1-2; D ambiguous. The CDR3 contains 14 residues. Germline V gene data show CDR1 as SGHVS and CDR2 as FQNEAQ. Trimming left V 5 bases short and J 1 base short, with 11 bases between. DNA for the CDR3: TGTGCCAGCAGCCCTTTTCGGGGTAACTATGGCTACACCTTC. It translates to CASSPFRGNYGYTF.

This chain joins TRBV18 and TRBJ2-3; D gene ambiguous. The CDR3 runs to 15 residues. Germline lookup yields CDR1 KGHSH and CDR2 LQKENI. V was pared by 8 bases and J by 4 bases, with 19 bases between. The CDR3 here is CASARTYGRADTQYF. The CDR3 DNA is TGTGCCAGCGCTAGGACCTACGGTCGGGCAGATACGCAGTATTTT. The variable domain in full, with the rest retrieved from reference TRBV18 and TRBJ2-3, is NAGVMQNPRHLVRRRGQEARLRCSPMKGHSHVYWYRQLPEEGLKFMVYLQKENIIDESGMPKERFSAEFPKEGPSILRIQQVVRGDSAAYFCASARTYGRADTQYFGPGTRLTVL.

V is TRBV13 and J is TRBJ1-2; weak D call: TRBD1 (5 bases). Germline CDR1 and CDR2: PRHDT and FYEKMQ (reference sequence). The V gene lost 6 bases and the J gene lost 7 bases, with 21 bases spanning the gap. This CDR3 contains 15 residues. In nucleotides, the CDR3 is TGTGCCAGCAGTCCCGAGGGCAGGGATAGGTTTGGCTACACCTTC. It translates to CASSPEGRDRFGYTF.

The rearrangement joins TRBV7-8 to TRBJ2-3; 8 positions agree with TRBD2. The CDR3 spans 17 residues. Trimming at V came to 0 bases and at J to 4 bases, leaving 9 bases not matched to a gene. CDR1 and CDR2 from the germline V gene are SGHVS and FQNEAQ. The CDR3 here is CASSLAGGARRSDTQYF. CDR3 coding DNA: TGTGCCAGCAGCTTAGCCGGGGGGGCGCGGAGGTCAGATACGCAGTATTTT.

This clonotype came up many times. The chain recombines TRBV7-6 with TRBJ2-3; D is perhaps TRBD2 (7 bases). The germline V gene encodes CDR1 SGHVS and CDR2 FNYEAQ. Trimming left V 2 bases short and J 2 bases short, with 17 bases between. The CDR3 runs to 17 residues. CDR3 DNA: TGTGCCAGCAGCTTAAGGGGGACTACCCTCATCACAGATACGCAGTATTTT. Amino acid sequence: CASSLRGTTLITDTQYF.

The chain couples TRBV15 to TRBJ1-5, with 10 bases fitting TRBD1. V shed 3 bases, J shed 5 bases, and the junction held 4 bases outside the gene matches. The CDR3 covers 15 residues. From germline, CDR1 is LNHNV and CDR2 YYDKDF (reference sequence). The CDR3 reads CATSRDDRGHQPQHF. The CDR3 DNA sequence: TGTGCCACCAGCAGGGACGACAGGGGGCATCAGCCCCAGCATTTT.

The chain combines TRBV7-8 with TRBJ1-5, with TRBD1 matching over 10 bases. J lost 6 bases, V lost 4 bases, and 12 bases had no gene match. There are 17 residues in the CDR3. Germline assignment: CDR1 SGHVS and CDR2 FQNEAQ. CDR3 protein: CASSWDAGTGASQPQHF. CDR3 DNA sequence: TGTGCCAGCAGCTGGGACGCCGGGACAGGGGCAAGTCAGCCCCAGCATTTT. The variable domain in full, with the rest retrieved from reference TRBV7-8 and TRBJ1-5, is GAGVSQSPRYKVAKRGQDVALRCDPISGHVSLFWYQQALGQGPEFLTYFQNEAQLDKSGLPSDRFFAERPEGSVSTLKIQRTQQEDSAVYLCASSWDAGTGASQPQHFGDGTRLSIL.

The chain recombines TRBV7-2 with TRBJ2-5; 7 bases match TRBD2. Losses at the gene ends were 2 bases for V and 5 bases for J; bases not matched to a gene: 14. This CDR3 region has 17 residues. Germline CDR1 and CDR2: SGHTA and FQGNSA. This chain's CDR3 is CASSLSGMGGVRETQYF. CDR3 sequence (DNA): TGTGCCAGCAGCTTATCAGGAATGGGGGGGGTCCGGGAGACCCAGTACTTC.

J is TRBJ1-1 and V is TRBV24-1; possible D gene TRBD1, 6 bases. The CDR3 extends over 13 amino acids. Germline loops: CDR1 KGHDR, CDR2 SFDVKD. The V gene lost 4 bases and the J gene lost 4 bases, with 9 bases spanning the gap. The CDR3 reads CATSETRGTEAFF. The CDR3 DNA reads TGTGCCACCAGTGAAACCAGGGGCACTGAAGCTTTCTTT.

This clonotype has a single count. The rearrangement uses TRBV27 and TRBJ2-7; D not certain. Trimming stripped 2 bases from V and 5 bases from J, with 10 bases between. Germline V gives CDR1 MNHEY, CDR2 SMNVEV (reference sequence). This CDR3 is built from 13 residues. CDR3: CASSLPPLNEQYF. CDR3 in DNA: TGTGCCAGCAGTTTACCCCCATTGAACGAGCAGTACTTC.

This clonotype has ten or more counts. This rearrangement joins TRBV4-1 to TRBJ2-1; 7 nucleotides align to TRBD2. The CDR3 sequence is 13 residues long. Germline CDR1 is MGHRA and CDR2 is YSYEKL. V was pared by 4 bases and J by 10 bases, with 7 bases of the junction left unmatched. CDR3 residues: CASSPRLAPEQFF. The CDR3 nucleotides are TGCGCCAGCAGCCCGCGACTAGCACCGGAGCAGTTCTTC.

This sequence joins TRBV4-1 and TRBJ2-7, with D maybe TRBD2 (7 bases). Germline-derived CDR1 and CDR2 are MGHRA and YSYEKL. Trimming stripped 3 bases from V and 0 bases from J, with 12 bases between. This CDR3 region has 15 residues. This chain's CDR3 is CASSQGGASSYEQYF. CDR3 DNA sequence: TGCGCCAGCAGCCAGGGGGGGGCCAGCTCCTACGAGCAGTACTTC.

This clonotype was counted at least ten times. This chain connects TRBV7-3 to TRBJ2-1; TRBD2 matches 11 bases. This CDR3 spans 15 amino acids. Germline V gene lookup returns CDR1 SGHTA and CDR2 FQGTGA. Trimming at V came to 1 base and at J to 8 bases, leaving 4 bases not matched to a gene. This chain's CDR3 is CASSLIAGGMDEQFF. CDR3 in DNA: TGTGCCAGCAGCTTAATAGCGGGGGGGATGGATGAGCAGTTCTTC.

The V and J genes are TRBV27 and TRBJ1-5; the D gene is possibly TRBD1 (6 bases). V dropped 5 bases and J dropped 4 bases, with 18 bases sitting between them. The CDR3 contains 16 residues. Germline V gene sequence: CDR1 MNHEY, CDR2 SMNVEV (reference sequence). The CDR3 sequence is CASSPGARAWNQPQHF. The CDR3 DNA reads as TGTGCCAGCAGTCCGGGGGCCAGGGCCTGGAATCAGCCCCAGCATTTT.

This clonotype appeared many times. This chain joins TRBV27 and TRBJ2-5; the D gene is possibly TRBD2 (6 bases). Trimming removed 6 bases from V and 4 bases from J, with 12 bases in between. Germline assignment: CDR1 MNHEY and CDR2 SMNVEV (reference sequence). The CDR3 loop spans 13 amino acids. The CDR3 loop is CASSPPGLETQYF. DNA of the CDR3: TGTGCCAGCAGCCCTCCGGGACTAGAGACCCAGTACTTC.

The CDR3 sequence is CASSSTSMGAAETQYF. The DNA of the CDR3 is TGTGCCAGCAGCTCCACATCGATGGGGGCCGCGGAGACCCAGTACTTC. The gene calls are TRBV7-9 and TRBJ2-5; D possibly corresponds to TRBD1 (6 bases). The V and J ends lost 4 bases and 5 bases respectively, with 20 bases between them. Germline loops: CDR1 SEHNR, CDR2 FQNEAQ (reference sequence). This CDR3 is built from 16 residues. Combining the CDR3 with reference TRBV7-9 and TRBJ2-5 gives the whole variable domain DTGVSQNPRHKITKRGQNVTFRCDPISEHNRLYWYRQTLGQGPEFLTYFQNEAQLEKSRLLSDRFSAERPKGSFSTLEIQRTEQGDSAMYLCASSSTSMGAAETQYFGPGTRLLVL.

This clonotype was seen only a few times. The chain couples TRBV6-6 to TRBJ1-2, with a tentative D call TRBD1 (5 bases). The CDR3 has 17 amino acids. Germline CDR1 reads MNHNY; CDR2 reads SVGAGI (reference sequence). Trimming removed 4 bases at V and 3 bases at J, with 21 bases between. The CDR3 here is CASSFGTFTGGDYGYTF. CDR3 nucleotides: TGTGCCAGCAGTTTCGGGACTTTCACAGGTGGTGACTATGGCTACACCTTC.

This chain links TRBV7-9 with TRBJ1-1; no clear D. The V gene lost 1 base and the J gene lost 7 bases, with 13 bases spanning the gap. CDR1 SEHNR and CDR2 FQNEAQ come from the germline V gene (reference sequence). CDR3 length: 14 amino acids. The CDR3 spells CASSLEAQQNEAFF. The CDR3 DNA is TGTGCCAGCAGCTTAGAGGCACAGCAAAATGAAGCTTTCTTT.

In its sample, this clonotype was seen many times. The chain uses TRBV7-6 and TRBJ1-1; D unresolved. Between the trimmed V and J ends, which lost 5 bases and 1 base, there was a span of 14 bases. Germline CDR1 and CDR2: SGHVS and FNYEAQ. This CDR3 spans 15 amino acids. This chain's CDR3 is CASSPYPSGNTEAFF. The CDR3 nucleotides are TGTGCCAGCAGCCCCTACCCGTCGGGGAACACTGAAGCTTTCTTT.

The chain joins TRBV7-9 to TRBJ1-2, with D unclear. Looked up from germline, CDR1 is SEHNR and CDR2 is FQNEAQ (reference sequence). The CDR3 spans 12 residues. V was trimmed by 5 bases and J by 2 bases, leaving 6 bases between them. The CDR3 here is CASSVDNYGYTF. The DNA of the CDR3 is TGTGCCAGCAGCGTGGACAACTATGGCTACACCTTC.

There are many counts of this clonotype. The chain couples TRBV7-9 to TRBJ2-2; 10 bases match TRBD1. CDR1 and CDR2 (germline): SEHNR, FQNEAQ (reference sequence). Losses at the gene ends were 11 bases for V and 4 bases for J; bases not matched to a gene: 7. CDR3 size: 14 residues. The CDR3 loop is CAGDRGRVTGELFF. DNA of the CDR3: TGTGCCGGAGACAGGGGGCGCGTCACCGGGGAGCTGTTTTTT.

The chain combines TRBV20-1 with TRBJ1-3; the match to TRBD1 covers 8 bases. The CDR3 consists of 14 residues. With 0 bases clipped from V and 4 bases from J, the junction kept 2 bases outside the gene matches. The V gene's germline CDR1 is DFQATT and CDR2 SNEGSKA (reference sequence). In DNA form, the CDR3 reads TGCAGTGCTAGAGATAGGGACAGGGGAAACACCATATATTTT. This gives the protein CSARDRDRGNTIYF.

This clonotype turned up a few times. The CDR3 DNA follows: TGTGCCAGCAGTGATCGGGACGGACTTACCGGGGAGCTGTTTTTT. It encodes CASSDRDGLTGELFF. This sequence joins TRBV2 and TRBJ2-2; either TRBD1 or TRBD2 may fit D (5 bases each). V lost 3 bases, J lost 5 bases, and 13 bases lay in between. CDR1 is SNHLY and CDR2 is FYNNEI in the germline V gene. CDR3 length equals 15 residues.

CDR3 loop: CASSLEGMITDTQYF. CDR3 nucleotides: TGTGCCAGCAGTTTAGAGGGGATGATCACAGATACGCAGTATTTT. The chain couples TRBV6-5 to TRBJ2-3, with D possibly called TRBD1 or TRBD2 (5 bases each). Trimming removed 4 bases from V and 2 bases from J, with 13 bases in between. Looked up from germline, CDR1 is MNHEY and CDR2 is SVGAGI. CDR3 size: 15 residues.

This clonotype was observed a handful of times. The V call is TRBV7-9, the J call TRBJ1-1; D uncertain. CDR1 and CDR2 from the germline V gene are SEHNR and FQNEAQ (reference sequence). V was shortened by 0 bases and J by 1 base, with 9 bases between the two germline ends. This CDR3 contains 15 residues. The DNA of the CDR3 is TGTGCCAGCAGCTTAGCTGGGTACGAGAACACTGAAGCTTTCTTT. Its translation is CASSLAGYENTEAFF.